This TCR beta chain appears in the sequencing data of a study of blood T cell repertoires in COVID-19. Study-level background: PBMCs, B-cell-depleted T cells, or T cells provided the cDNA or gDNA that made up the material.

The CDR3 has 11 amino acids. Trimming stripped 6 bases from V and 9 bases from J, with 13 bases between. CDR1 is DFQATT, CDR2 SNEGSKA, per germline (reference sequence). The repertoire was sequenced with immunoSEQ multiplex PCR; TCRdb's copy has only in-frame clones and lacks some. The sample consists of approximately 30,000 clones, roughly 86% of them appearing once. Sequenced input: peripheral blood. The rearrangement links TRBV20-1 to TRBJ2-3; D is ambiguous. This TCR was recovered from a human donor in a cohort sampled during active COVID-19. CDR3 loop: CSAEATWTQYF. DNA for the CDR3: TGCAGTGCCGAAGCGACGTGGACGCAGTATTTT.